These 28 T cell receptor beta chains were sequenced from one sample in a study of T-cell reconstitution after alpha-beta-depleted transplantation in children. The library targeted TCRbeta and was prepared with unique molecular identifiers. TCRdb re-called the PCR reads through MiXCR, storing one row per CDR3 protein. Altogether some 200,000 distinct CDR3 sequences are present, about 8.7% being singletons, with the ten largest covering 35%. The material sequenced was PBMCs, mostly from graft donor cells, taken 360 days after TCRalphabeta/CD19-depleted stem cell transplant. The receptor source for this set is a male patient aged 2-15 years who had a stem cell transplant for acute myeloid leukemia, so the T cells may come from the graft donor.

This clonotype was detected many times. This chain joins TRBV3-1 and TRBJ2-4; 9 nucleotides line up with TRBD1. J gave up 0 bases and V 2 bases, and 5 bases lay outside the gene matches. Germline V gene sequence: CDR1 LGHDT, CDR2 YNNKEL (reference sequence). This CDR3 is built from 17 residues. The CDR3 nucleotides read TGTGCCAGCAGCCAACCGGACAGGGGACTAGCCAAAAACATTCAGTACTTC. Translated: CASSQPDRGLAKNIQYF. The variable domain in full, with the rest retrieved from reference TRBV3-1 and TRBJ2-4, is DTAVSQTPKYLVTQMGNDKSIKCEQNLGHDTMYWYKQDSKKFLKIMFSYNNKELIINETVPNRFSPKSPDKAHLNLHINSLELGDSAVYFCASSQPDRGLAKNIQYFGAGTRLSVL.

This clonotype was detected many times. The genes are TRBV19 and TRBJ1-5, with D possibly being TRBD1 (5 bases). V was shortened by 10 bases and J by 0 bases, with 19 bases between the two germline ends. The germline CDR1 and CDR2 sequences are LNHDA and SQIVND (reference sequence). The CDR3 covers 16 residues. The CDR3 sequence is CATRLGGPDSNQPQHF. CDR3 DNA: TGTGCCACCCGCTTGGGGGGACCAGATAGCAATCAGCCCCAGCATTTT.

This clonotype showed up many times. This chain uses TRBV12-3 or TRBV12-4 with TRBJ2-7; D possibly corresponds to TRBD1 (6 bases). The V and J ends lost 6 bases and 6 bases respectively, with 18 bases between them. This CDR3 is built from 14 residues. The CDR3, as DNA: TGTGCCAGCAGCAGGACAGAGCTTTGGGGCGAGCAGTACGTC. Its protein is CASSRTELWGEQYV.

This clonotype was seen at least ten times. The chain uses TRBV20-1 and TRBJ2-1, with 11 bases that match TRBD2. Germline CDR1 reads DFQATT; CDR2 reads SNEGSKA (reference sequence). Trimming took 5 bases from V and 7 from J; bases not matched to a gene: 7. There are 14 residues in the CDR3. CDR3 region: CSALRLAGFNEQFF. In nucleotides, the CDR3 is TGCAGTGCTCTCCGACTAGCGGGATTTAATGAGCAGTTCTTC.

This clonotype came up many times. The rearrangement uses TRBV6-2 or TRBV6-3 and TRBJ2-1; 12 nucleotides align to TRBD2. Trimming took 4 bases from V and 0 from J; bases not matched to a gene: 10. The germline V gene has CDR1 MNHEY and CDR2 SVGEGT. This CDR3 has 19 residues. This CDR3 is CASSSVLAGGRSSYNEQFF. The CDR3 DNA reads TGTGCCAGCAGTTCCGTACTAGCGGGGGGCCGAAGCTCCTACAATGAGCAGTTCTTC.

This clonotype was observed many times. J is TRBJ2-7 and V is TRBV9, with D possibly TRBD2 on 6 matching bases. The CDR3 is 16 residues long. Trimming pared 0 bases from V and 5 bases from J, leaving 18 bases between. Per germline, CDR1 SGDLS and CDR2 YYNGEE. This CDR3 reads CASSVALEGQGHEQYF. The DNA for the CDR3 is TGTGCCAGCAGCGTAGCATTGGAGGGGCAGGGCCACGAGCAGTACTTC.

The CDR3 here is CASSLIPSVSNEQFF. The CDR3 DNA reads TGTGCCAGCAGCCTGATCCCTTCCGTGTCCAATGAGCAGTTCTTC. This chain joins TRBV7-2 and TRBJ2-1, with D hard to call. The V end lost 5 bases, the J end lost 6 bases, and 17 bases lay between the germline ends. Germline V gene lookup returns CDR1 SGHTA and CDR2 FQGNSA. This CDR3 spans 15 amino acids.

V usage is TRBV7-9 and J usage is TRBJ2-7; D is tentatively TRBD1 or TRBD2 (6 bases each). CDR1 SEHNR and CDR2 FQNEAQ come from the germline V gene (reference sequence). V lost 7 bases, J lost 3 bases, and 19 bases lay in between. CDR3 length: 15 residues. CDR3 coding DNA: TGTGCCAGCACCACGTGGAGGGGACACGGCTACGAGCAGTACTTC. Protein sequence: CASTTWRGHGYEQYF.

In this sample, this clonotype turned up a few times. This chain connects TRBV5-1 to TRBJ1-5, with TRBD1 matching 11 bases. V shed 4 bases and J 5 bases; nucleotides not matched to a gene: 5. CDR3 length: 15 residues. Per the germline V gene, CDR1 is SGHRS and CDR2 is YFSETQ. The chain's CDR3 is CASSLWTGGDQPQHF. Here the CDR3 DNA reads TGCGCCAGCAGCCTGTGGACAGGGGGCGATCAGCCCCAGCATTTT.

This clonotype was detected ten times or more. The chain links TRBV20-1 to TRBJ2-2, with TRBD2 identical over 10 bases. Germline loops: CDR1 DFQATT, CDR2 SNEGSKA (reference sequence). Unmatched junction bases numbered 13, after V lost 5 bases and J lost 7 bases. CDR3 length: 16 amino acids. The CDR3 DNA follows: TGCAGTGCTCGGGCTAGCGGGAGAAAGGGGATCGGGGAGCTGTTTTTT. As protein: CSARASGRKGIGELFF.

The chain employs TRBV20-1 and TRBJ1-2; the match to TRBD1 covers 8 bases. This CDR3 is 16 amino acids long. V was pared by 3 bases and J by 5 bases, with 14 bases of the junction left unmatched. Germline CDR1 reads DFQATT; CDR2 reads SNEGSKA (reference sequence). CDR3 sequence reads: CSARGAGGLQVYGYTF. CDR3 nucleotide sequence: TGCAGTGCTAGGGGGGCAGGGGGCCTTCAGGTATATGGCTACACCTTC.

The chain couples TRBV18 to TRBJ2-5, with D unclear. This CDR3 comprises 15 residues. V was trimmed by 2 bases and J by 5 bases, leaving 15 bases between them. The V gene's germline CDR1 is KGHSH and CDR2 LQKENI. CDR3 region: CASSPRMAGQETQYF. The CDR3 nucleotides read TGTGCCAGCTCACCAAGAATGGCAGGCCAGGAGACCCAGTACTTC.

This clonotype was counted a few times. The chain joins TRBV29-1 to TRBJ2-1; 8 bases fit TRBD1. Unmatched junction bases numbered 7, after V lost 0 bases and J lost 3 bases. Germline loops: CDR1 SQVTM, CDR2 ANQGSEA. The CDR3 spans 16 residues. The CDR3 DNA sequence: TGCAGCGTTGAAGATGGTACAGGGGGGATCTACAATGAGCAGTTCTTC. Its protein product is CSVEDGTGGIYNEQFF.

This clonotype was seen only a few times. This chain connects TRBV10-3 to TRBJ1-6; 10 bases fit TRBD1. The V gene's germline CDR1 is ENHRY and CDR2 SYGVKD. With 4 bases clipped from V and 6 bases from J, the junction kept 6 bases outside the gene matches. CDR3 length: 16 amino acids. The CDR3 sequence is CAISAGTGVGNSPLHF. The CDR3 DNA reads TGTGCCATCAGTGCCGGGACAGGGGTGGGTAATTCACCCCTCCACTTT.

This CDR3 reads CAAGAASDTQYF. The CDR3 bases are TGTGCCGCAGGGGCCGCGTCAGATACGCAGTATTTT. The chain is built from TRBV6-2 or TRBV6-3 and TRBJ2-3; tentatively, D is TRBD1 (6 bases). The CDR3 length is 12 residues. Germline V gene sequence: CDR1 MNHEY, CDR2 SVGEGT. Trimming pared 11 bases from V and 4 bases from J, leaving 13 bases between.

This clonotype was seen many times. The CDR3 spells CASNRLAGRTDTQYF. Written as DNA, the CDR3 is TGTGCCAGCAACCGACTAGCGGGGCGCACAGATACGCAGTATTTT. The V gene is TRBV12-3 or TRBV12-4, the J gene TRBJ2-3; 11 bases are a match to TRBD2. Trimming took 7 bases from V and 1 from J; bases not matched to a gene: 4. The CDR3 covers 15 residues.

J is TRBJ2-3 and V is TRBV9, with 8 nucleotides matching TRBD1. CDR3 length: 17 residues. Germline V gene sequence: CDR1 SGDLS, CDR2 YYNGEE. V was clipped by 3 bases and J by 2 bases; unmatched bases: 11. The CDR3 coding sequence is TGTGCCAGCAGCGGCCTTACAGGGGGTGACTCCACAGATACGCAGTATTTT. This encodes CASSGLTGGDSTDTQYF. Full variable domain (missing parts from reference TRBV9 and TRBJ2-3): DSGVTQTPKHLITATGQRVTLRCSPRSGDLSVYWYQQSLDQGLQFLIQYYNGEERAKGNILERFSAQQFPDLHSELNLSSLELGDSALYFCASSGLTGGDSTDTQYFGPGTRLTVL.

There are a few counts of this clonotype. The chain joins TRBV20-1 to TRBJ1-3; weak D call: TRBD1 (6 bases). V was cut by 3 bases and J by 4 bases, with 16 bases left in between. The CDR3 sequence is 15 residues long. Germline CDR1 reads DFQATT; CDR2 reads SNEGSKA (reference sequence). The CDR3 loop is CSASDRGRGGNTIYF. CDR3 sequence (DNA): TGCAGTGCTAGTGACCGGGGCAGGGGCGGAAACACCATATATTTT.

This clonotype was counted at least ten times. The rearrangement uses TRBV20-1 and TRBJ2-7; weak D call: TRBD1 (6 bases). The CDR3 extends over 13 amino acids. The germline V and J ends were trimmed by 5 bases and 8 bases, with 19 bases remaining between them. Germline CDR1 is DFQATT and CDR2 is SNEGSKA (reference sequence). The CDR3 is CSAGDRLGFKQYF. The CDR3 bases are TGCAGTGCTGGTGACAGGCTCGGGTTTAAGCAGTACTTC.

This sequence joins TRBV7-2 and TRBJ2-1; D not certain. Germline loops: CDR1 SGHTA, CDR2 FQGNSA. Trimming removed 8 bases at V and 6 bases at J, with 11 bases between. This CDR3 has 12 amino acids. The CDR3 here is CASPNGVNEQFF. Here the CDR3 DNA reads TGTGCCAGCCCGAATGGGGTCAATGAGCAGTTCTTC.

The chain uses TRBV5-1 and TRBJ1-1; D is unresolved. Germline-derived CDR1 and CDR2 are SGHRS and YFSETQ. This CDR3 has 13 residues. Trimming cost V 8 bases and J 5 bases, with 16 bases left between them. The CDR3 loop is CASRIDESTEAFF. CDR3 in DNA: TGCGCCAGTCGGATAGATGAGTCGACTGAAGCTTTCTTT.

This clonotype was recorded a few times. The V and J genes are TRBV4-1 and TRBJ2-7; a possible D gene is TRBD1 (7 bases). V lost 1 base to trimming and J lost 2 bases, with 12 bases between them. The CDR3 loop spans 15 amino acids. Germline lookup yields CDR1 MGHRA and CDR2 YSYEKL. The CDR3 DNA is TGCGCCAGCAGCCAAGTTGCGGGACAGACCTACGAGCAGTACGTC. Its protein product is CASSQVAGQTYEQYV.

This clonotype was observed at least ten times. The chain employs TRBV5-1 and TRBJ1-5; D unclear. Germline V gene data show CDR1 as SGHRS and CDR2 as YFSETQ. V was clipped by 1 base and J by 1 base, with 9 bases between them. This CDR3 spans 15 amino acids. In DNA, the CDR3 is TGCGCCAGCAGCTTGCTGCCGACGAGCAATCAGCCCCAGCATTTT. Translation gives CASSLLPTSNQPQHF.

This clonotype appeared a few times. This chain joins TRBV4-2 and TRBJ2-2, with D possibly matching TRBD2 (6 bases). Germline-derived CDR1 and CDR2 are LGHNA and YNFKEQ. The CDR3 spans 18 residues. Trimming took 0 bases from V and 0 from J, leaving 14 bases between them. CDR3 DNA: TGTGCCAGCAGCCAAGAGGGGAAACTAGCAGCGAACACCGGGGAGCTGTTTTTT. Protein sequence: CASSQEGKLAANTGELFF.

This clonotype was counted between two and nine times. The rearrangement uses TRBV7-3 and TRBJ2-7, with 7 bases aligning to TRBD1. The junction had 2 bases not matched to a gene; V was cut back by 4 bases and J by 5 bases. The length of the CDR3 is 12 residues. Germline CDR1 reads SGHTA; CDR2 reads FQGTGA. This CDR3 is CASSYRGHEQYV. The DNA of the CDR3 is TGTGCCAGCAGCTACAGGGGACACGAGCAGTACGTC.

The genes are TRBV6-1 and TRBJ2-2, with D tentatively TRBD2 (6 bases). Trimming pared 7 bases from V and 3 bases from J, leaving 18 bases between. Germline lookup yields CDR1 MNHNS and CDR2 SASEGT. CDR3 size: 16 residues. The CDR3 DNA is TGTGCCAGCAACCGCCGGAGGGGTGAGGACACCGGGGAGCTGTTTTTT. This encodes CASNRRRGEDTGELFF.

This clonotype was recorded at least ten times. V is TRBV12-3 or TRBV12-4 and J is TRBJ2-5; 7 nucleotides line up with TRBD1. V gave up 5 bases and J gave up 5 bases; unmatched junction bases: 5. The length of the CDR3 is 13 residues. The CDR3 region is CASSKQGLETQYF. CDR3 bases: TGTGCCAGCAGTAAACAGGGGTTGGAGACCCAGTACTTC.

This clonotype appeared many times. This sequence joins TRBV5-1 and TRBJ2-1, with D maybe TRBD2 (5 bases). The germline gives CDR1 SGHRS, CDR2 YFSETQ. CDR3 length: 13 amino acids. Trimming took 4 bases from V and 9 from J, leaving 14 bases between them. The CDR3 sequence: CASSGDGAAEQFF. The CDR3 DNA follows: TGCGCCAGCAGCGGCGACGGAGCGGCTGAGCAGTTCTTC.